This T cell receptor beta chain originates from a study of blood T cell repertoires in COVID-19. Study details: From T cells, B-cell-depleted T cells, or PBMCs came the material, which was cDNA or gDNA.

This table comes from immunoSEQ multiplex PCR, and its TCRdb copy is limited to in-frame clones, with some not included. The sample contains about 130,000 clones, about 80% of which appear only once. The CDR3 is 13 amino acids. Trimming pared 4 bases from V and 3 bases from J, leaving 12 bases between. CDR1 and CDR2 (germline): SQVTM, ANQGSEA. The sequenced material came from peripheral blood. This sequence joins TRBV29-1 and TRBJ1-2; tentatively, D is TRBD1 (6 bases). The receptor's source is a woman older than 75 with acute or convalescent COVID-19. The CDR3 DNA sequence: TGCAGCGTTGGTCCGGGACAACACTATGGCTACACCTTC. Its translation is CSVGPGQHYGYTF.